The 18 T cell receptor beta chains below all came from one sample that was sequenced in a study of blood T cell repertoires in COVID-19. Produced via immunoSEQ multiplex PCR; TCRdb's table is partial and in-frame only. The table records 150,000 to 200,000 clones, approximately 87% of them present only once. The sequenced material came from peripheral blood. All receptors derive from a middle-aged man with active or convalescent COVID-19.

Written as DNA, the CDR3 is TGTGCCAGCTCACCAGGGTCCGGGCAGCCCCAGCATTTT. This sequence encodes CASSPGSGQPQHF. This chain connects TRBV18 to TRBJ1-5; D gene unclear. V gave up 2 bases and J gave up 7 bases, with 9 bases separating them. There are 13 residues in the CDR3. Germline CDR1 is KGHSH and CDR2 is LQKENI.

Here the CDR3 reads CSARGGDEQFF. The CDR3 DNA reads TGCAGTGCTAGAGGCGGGGATGAGCAGTTCTTC. This chain links TRBV20-1 with TRBJ2-1, with D maybe TRBD2 (6 bases). The CDR3 consists of 11 residues. Between the trimmed V and J ends, which lost 1 base and 8 bases, there was a span of 6 bases. Germline lookup yields CDR1 DFQATT and CDR2 SNEGSKA (reference sequence).

This clone has just one count. The chain carries TRBV5-8 and TRBJ2-7; D ambiguous. CDR3 length: 16 residues. Between the trimmed V and J ends, which lost 3 bases and 2 bases, there was a span of 18 bases. Germline loops: CDR1 SGHTS, CDR2 YDEGEE. The CDR3 is CASSSYHSTRTYEQYF. The CDR3 nucleotides read TGTGCCAGCAGCTCCTACCATTCGACAAGGACCTACGAGCAGTACTTC. Variable domain in full (rest from reference TRBV5-8 and TRBJ2-7): EAGVTQSPTHLIKTRGQQATLRCSPISGHTSVYWYQQALGLGLQFLLWYDEGEERNRGNFPPRFSGRQFPNYSSELNVNALELEDSALYLCASSSYHSTRTYEQYFGPGTRLTVT.

The chain recombines TRBV6-1 with TRBJ1-2; 7 nucleotides agree with TRBD1. The CDR3 consists of 15 residues. J was trimmed by 8 bases and V by 5 bases; bases with no gene match: 14. Germline lookup yields CDR1 MNHNS and CDR2 SASEGT. Written as DNA, the CDR3 is TGTGCCAGCAGTTCGTCAGACGACAGGGCAAAAGGCTACACCTTC. Residues: CASSSSDDRAKGYTF.

The rearrangement uses TRBV6-5 and TRBJ1-2; D perhaps matches TRBD1 (5 bases). Germline V gene lookup returns CDR1 MNHEY and CDR2 SVGAGI. This CDR3 contains 15 residues. V lost 6 bases and J lost 7, with 21 bases in between. CDR3 sequence: CASRAGQAGLLGYTF. The CDR3 DNA sequence: TGTGCCAGCAGGGCGGGTCAGGCGGGGCTGCTTGGCTACACCTTC.

The chain employs TRBV19 and TRBJ1-1; D possibly corresponds to TRBD1 (6 bases). Germline assignment: CDR1 LNHDA and CDR2 SQIVND (reference sequence). Trimming left V 0 bases short and J 4 bases short, with 12 bases between. CDR3 length equals 15 residues. CDR3 nucleotides: TGTGCCAGTAGTATAGATCGCGGGGGGCCCACTGAAGCTTTCTTT. Translation: CASSIDRGGPTEAFF.

This chain links TRBV6-5 with TRBJ1-2; TRBD1 might be the D (6 bases). This CDR3 region has 12 residues. V dropped 10 bases and J dropped 6 bases, with 15 bases sitting between them. The germline gives CDR1 MNHEY, CDR2 SVGAGI. CDR3 amino acids: CATQGPIHGYTF. CDR3 coding DNA: TGTGCCACCCAGGGGCCCATCCATGGCTACACCTTC.

CDR3 sequence reads: CASSRTGQGPYGYTF. The DNA for the CDR3 is TGCGCCAGCAGCCGGACGGGACAGGGGCCGTATGGCTACACCTTC. The V gene is TRBV5-1, the J gene TRBJ1-2; the match to TRBD1 covers 10 bases. Germline CDR1 and CDR2: SGHRS and YFSETQ. CDR3 length equals 15 residues. Germline trimming cut 4 bases from V and 5 bases from J; bases unmatched to any gene: 8.

This clone has just a few counts. V and J are TRBV29-1 and TRBJ1-2; 10 nucleotides align to TRBD1. V shed 7 bases and J 4 bases; nucleotides not matched to a gene: 6. The germline V gene encodes CDR1 SQVTM and CDR2 ANQGSEA. This CDR3 has 13 amino acids. The CDR3 reads CSARDRGSYGYTF. The CDR3 region has the DNA TGCAGCGCTAGGGACAGGGGAAGCTATGGCTACACCTTC.

The V call is TRBV2, the J call TRBJ1-1; D gene unclear. This CDR3 is built from 14 residues. Trimming left V 7 bases short and J 1 base short, with 13 bases between. CDR1 is SNHLY, CDR2 FYNNEI, per germline. CDR3 in amino acids: CASNEAGPNTEAFF. CDR3 sequence (DNA): TGTGCCAGCAACGAGGCCGGCCCGAACACTGAAGCTTTCTTT.

The chain combines TRBV6-2 or TRBV6-3 with TRBJ1-5; a possible D gene is TRBD1 (6 bases). Trimming pared 5 bases from V and 0 bases from J, leaving 14 bases between. The germline V gene has CDR1 MNHEY and CDR2 SVGEGT. CDR3 size: 16 residues. CDR3 residues: CASSRSGQNSNQPQHF. The CDR3 region has the DNA TGTGCCAGCAGTAGATCGGGACAAAATAGCAATCAGCCCCAGCATTTT.

This clone was seen only a few times. The V gene is TRBV2, the J gene TRBJ2-2; D unresolved. Germline-derived CDR1 and CDR2 are SNHLY and FYNNEI. V shed 4 bases and J shed 2 bases, with 8 bases lying between them. CDR3 size: 14 residues. CDR3 sequence reads: CASSVNRNTGELFF. CDR3 nucleotides: TGTGCCAGCAGTGTTAACAGAAACACCGGGGAGCTGTTTTTT.

V and J are TRBV6-5 and TRBJ1-1, with D hard to call. The V gene's germline CDR1 is MNHEY and CDR2 SVGAGI. Trimming stripped 0 bases from V and 5 bases from J, with 13 bases between. The CDR3 has 15 residues. CDR3: CASSYSYAILTEAFF. For the CDR3, the DNA is TGTGCCAGCAGTTACTCCTACGCTATATTGACTGAAGCTTTCTTT.

This rearrangement joins TRBV6-5 to TRBJ1-1; D is perhaps TRBD1 (6 bases). Trimming pared 3 bases from V and 4 bases from J, leaving 12 bases between. CDR1 and CDR2 (germline): MNHEY, SVGAGI. This CDR3 contains 14 residues. This chain's CDR3 is CASSYDAGATEAFF. In DNA, the CDR3 is TGTGCCAGCAGTTATGATGCAGGGGCCACTGAAGCTTTCTTT.

In this sample, this clone turned up once. The chain has TRBV7-8 and TRBJ1-1; maybe TRBD1 (5 bases). Trimming stripped 2 bases from V and 0 bases from J, with 10 bases between. The CDR3 is 15 residues long. Germline CDR1 reads SGHVS; CDR2 reads FQNEAQ. CDR3 sequence: CASSLSQGMNTEAFF. As DNA, the CDR3 is TGTGCCAGCAGCTTATCCCAGGGAATGAACACTGAAGCTTTCTTT.

As concerns this clone: The junction departs from the called germline gene at one end, perhaps through a read error. The chain combines TRBV4-2 with TRBJ1-1; the D gene is possibly TRBD1 (5 bases). CDR1 is LGHNA, CDR2 YNFKEQ, per germline. The CDR3 consists of 14 residues. CDR3: CASSPRRGNAEAFF. As DNA, the CDR3 is TGTGCCAGCAGCCCAAGACGGGGGAACGCTGAAGCTTTCTTT.

The sample holds one count of this clone. The CDR3 reads CASTDGRGTFF. CDR3 bases: TGTGCCAGCACCGACGGTAGGGGGACTTTCTTT. The chain couples TRBV5-4 to TRBJ1-1; D might be TRBD1 (6 bases). The CDR3 extends over 11 amino acids. CDR1 is SGHNT and CDR2 is YYREEE in the germline V gene (reference sequence). V was cut by 6 bases and J by 12 bases, with 15 bases left in between. The whole variable domain, remainder taken from reference TRBV5-4 and TRBJ1-1, is ETGVTQSPTHLIKTRGQQVTLRCSSQSGHNTVSWYQQALGQGPQFIFQYYREEENGRGNFPPRFSGLQFPNYSSELNVNALELDDSALYLCASTDGRGTFFGQGTRLTVV.

The CDR3 region is CASSQDSAGVYGYTF. DNA for the CDR3: TGCGCCAGCAGCCAAGATTCGGCGGGGGTCTATGGCTACACCTTC. The V call is TRBV4-3, the J call TRBJ1-2; tentative D call: TRBD1 (5 bases). The CDR3 is made up of 15 amino acids. Trimming cost V 0 bases and J 4 bases, with 12 bases left between them. The germline V gene encodes CDR1 LGHNA and CDR2 YSLEER.